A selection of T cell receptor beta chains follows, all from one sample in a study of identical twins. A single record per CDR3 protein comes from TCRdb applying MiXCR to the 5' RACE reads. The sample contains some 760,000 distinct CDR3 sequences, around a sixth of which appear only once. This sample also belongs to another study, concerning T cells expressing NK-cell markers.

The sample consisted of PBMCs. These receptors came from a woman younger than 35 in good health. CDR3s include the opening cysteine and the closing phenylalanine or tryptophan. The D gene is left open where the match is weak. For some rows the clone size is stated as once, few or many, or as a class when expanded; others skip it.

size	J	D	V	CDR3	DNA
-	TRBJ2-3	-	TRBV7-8	CASTRSGDTQYF	TGTGCCAGCACTAGGAGTGGGGATACGCAGTATTTT
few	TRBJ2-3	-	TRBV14	CASSQVGEGDTQYF	TGTGCCAGCAGCCAAGTTGGTGAGGGAGATACGCAGTATTTT
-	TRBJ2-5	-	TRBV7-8	CASSLGIQETQYF	TGTGCCAGCAGCTTAGGCATCCAAGAGACCCAGTACTTC
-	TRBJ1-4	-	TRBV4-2	CASSHGRENEKLFF	TGTGCCAGCAGCCACGGACGGGAGAATGAAAAACTGTTTTTT
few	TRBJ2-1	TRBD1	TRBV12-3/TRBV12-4	CASSLRQGASNEQFF	TGTGCCAGCAGTTTAAGACAGGGGGCTTCCAATGAGCAGTTCTTC
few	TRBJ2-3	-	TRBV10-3	CAISDRSTDTQYF	TGTGCCATCAGTGATCGGAGCACAGATACGCAGTATTTT
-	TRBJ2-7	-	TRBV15	CATSIAGYEQYF	TGTGCCACCAGCATTGCCGGGTACGAGCAGTACTTC
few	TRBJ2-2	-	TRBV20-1	CRALGRYTGELFF	TGCAGGGCTCTGGGCCGATACACCGGGGAGCTGTTTTTT
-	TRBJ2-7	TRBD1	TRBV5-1	CASSLQGADDEQYF	TGCGCCAGCAGCTTACAGGGGGCTGACGACGAGCAGTACTTC
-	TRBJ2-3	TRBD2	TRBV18	CASSPPGFGLAGVRDTQYF	TGTGCCAGCTCACCACCGGGGTTTGGACTAGCGGGAGTAAGAGATACGCAGTATTTT
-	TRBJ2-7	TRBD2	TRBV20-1	CSARGGTSVYEQYF	TGCAGTGCTAGAGGTGGGACTAGCGTTTACGAGCAGTACTTC
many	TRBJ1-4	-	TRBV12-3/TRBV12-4	CASSLHGTNEKLFF	TGTGCCAGCAGTTTGCACGGAACTAATGAAAAACTGTTTTTT
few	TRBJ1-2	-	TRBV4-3	CASSQDGGRVGGYTF	TGCGCCAGCAGCCAAGACGGAGGCAGGGTCGGAGGCTACACCTTC
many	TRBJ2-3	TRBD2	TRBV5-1	CASSLRLARTDTQYF	TGCGCCAGCAGCTTACGACTAGCCCGCACAGATACGCAGTATTTT
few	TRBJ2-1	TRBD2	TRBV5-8	CASSETSGSSYNEQFF	TGTGCCAGCAGTGAGACTAGCGGAAGCTCCTACAATGAGCAGTTCTTC
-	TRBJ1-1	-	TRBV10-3	CATGTRELEAFF	TGTGCCACGGGGACCCGCGAACTAGAAGCTTTCTTT
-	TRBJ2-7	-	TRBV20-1	CSAKTQPATYEQYF	TGCAGTGCTAAGACTCAACCCGCGACCTACGAGCAGTACTTC
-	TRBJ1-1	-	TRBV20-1	CSAQLRGEAFF	TGCAGTGCTCAACTCAGGGGTGAAGCTTTCTTT
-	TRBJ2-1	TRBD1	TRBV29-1	CSVGQGTYNEQFF	TGCAGCGTTGGACAGGGGACCTACAATGAGCAGTTCTTC
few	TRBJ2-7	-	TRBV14	CASSHPGDYEQYF	TGTGCCAGCAGCCATCCAGGGGACTACGAGCAGTACTTC
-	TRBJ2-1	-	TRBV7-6	CASSLISYEQFF	TGTGCCAGCAGCTTAATCTCGTATGAGCAGTTCTTC
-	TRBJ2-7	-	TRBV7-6	CASSLDTYYEQYF	TGTGCCAGCAGTCTAGACACATACTACGAGCAGTACTTC
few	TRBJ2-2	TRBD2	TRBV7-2	CAKSAGGHTGELFF	TGTGCCAAATCAGCGGGGGGACACACCGGGGAGCTGTTTTTT
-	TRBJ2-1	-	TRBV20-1	CSAQQGNEQFF	TGCAGTGCCCAACAGGGAAATGAGCAGTTCTTC
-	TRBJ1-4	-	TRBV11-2	CASSQREITNEKLFF	TGTGCCAGCAGCCAACGGGAAATCACTAATGAAAAACTGTTTTTT
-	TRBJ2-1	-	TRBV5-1	CASSLRTAYNEQFF	TGCGCCAGCAGCCTCCGGACAGCGTACAATGAGCAGTTCTTC
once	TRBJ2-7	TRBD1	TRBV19	CASLGQGATEQYF	TGTGCCAGTCTTGGGCAGGGGGCCACCGAGCAGTACTTC
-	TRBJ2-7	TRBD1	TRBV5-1	CASSFRDRSEQYF	TGCGCCAGCAGCTTCCGGGACAGGAGTGAGCAGTACTTC
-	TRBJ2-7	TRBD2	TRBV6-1	CASSEGWLADTYEQYF	TGTGCCAGCAGCGAAGGGTGGCTAGCGGATACCTACGAGCAGTACTTC
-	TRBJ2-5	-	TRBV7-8	CASSLWRGRLETQYF	TGTGCCAGCAGCTTATGGCGGGGCCGGTTGGAGACCCAGTACTTC
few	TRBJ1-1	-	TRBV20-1	CSARDLAGHTEAFF	TGCAGTGCTAGAGATCTCGCCGGCCACACTGAAGCTTTCTTT
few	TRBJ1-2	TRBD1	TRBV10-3	CAISTGNYGYTF	TGTGCCATATCGACAGGGAACTATGGCTACACCTTC
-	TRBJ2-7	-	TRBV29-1	CSVGGQAPYEQYF	TGCAGCGTGGGAGGACAGGCGCCCTACGAGCAGTACTTC
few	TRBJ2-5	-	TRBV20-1	CSAGRGSETQYF	TGCAGTGCTGGCCGGGGGAGTGAGACCCAGTACTTC
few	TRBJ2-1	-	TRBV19	CASSATDTDNEQFF	TGTGCCAGTAGTGCAACGGACACGGACAATGAGCAGTTCTTC
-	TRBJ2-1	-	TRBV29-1	CSVGGAEQFF	TGCAGCGTTGGGGGAGCGGAGCAGTTCTTC
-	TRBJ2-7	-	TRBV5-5	CASSFTGNPTYEQYF	TGTGCCAGCAGCTTTACAGGGAATCCCACCTACGAGCAGTACTTC
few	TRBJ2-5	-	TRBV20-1	CSFGGGWGETQYF	TGCAGTTTCGGGGGCGGGTGGGGAGAGACCCAGTACTTC
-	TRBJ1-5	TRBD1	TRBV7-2	CASSFQVTGGIRWPQHF	TGTGCCAGCAGCTTCCAAGTGACAGGGGGCATAAGATGGCCCCAGCATTTT
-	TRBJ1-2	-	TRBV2	CASRADGLWGYTF	TGTGCCAGCAGAGCAGACGGCCTGTGGGGCTACACCTTC
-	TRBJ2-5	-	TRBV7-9	CASSPGRRYQETQYF	TGTGCCAGCAGCCCCGGACGGAGGTACCAAGAGACCCAGTACTTC
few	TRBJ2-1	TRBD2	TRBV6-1	CASVEAGEYNEQFF	TGTGCCAGCGTAGAGGCGGGAGAGTACAATGAGCAGTTCTTC
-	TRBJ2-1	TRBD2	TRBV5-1	CASSETSTWGEQFF	TGCGCCAGCAGCGAGACTAGCACCTGGGGTGAGCAGTTCTTC
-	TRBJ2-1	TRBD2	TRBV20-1	CSAASGPLGDEQFF	TGCAGTGCTGCTAGCGGACCCTTGGGCGATGAGCAGTTCTTC
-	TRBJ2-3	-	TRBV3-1	CASSRGLPKTQYF	TGTGCCAGCAGCCGCGGACTTCCGAAGACGCAGTATTTT
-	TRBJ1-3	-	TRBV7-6	CASSLMWNRFSGNTIYF	TGTGCCAGCAGCTTAATGTGGAACCGCTTCTCTGGAAACACCATATATTTT
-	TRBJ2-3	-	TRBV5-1	CASSVARDTQYF	TGCGCCAGCAGCGTGGCCCGAGATACGCAGTATTTT
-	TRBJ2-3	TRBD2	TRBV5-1	CASSIAGFTDTQYF	TGCGCCAGCAGTATAGCGGGATTCACAGATACGCAGTATTTT
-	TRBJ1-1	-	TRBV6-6	CASSSGVATEAFF	TGTGCCAGCAGCTCCGGGGTCGCCACTGAAGCTTTCTTT
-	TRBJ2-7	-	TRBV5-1	CASSLLVTGLGGEQYF	TGCGCCAGCAGCTTGCTTGTAACGGGACTGGGAGGCGAGCAGTACTTC